These 5 T cell receptor beta chains originate from one sample sequenced in a study of human T cells and chemical hapten exposure. The time point denotes: patch test 2, 6 weeks after DPC sensitization. Sample treatment: therapeutic diphenylcyclopropenone sensitization with weekly scalp DPC. TCRdb reprocessed the RACE reads via MiXCR and lists one record per CDR3 protein. The repertoire holds 110,000 to 150,000 distinct CDR3 sequences, with approximately 12% as singletons. Sequenced material: whole blood, taken in connection with sensitization to the hapten diphenylcyclopropenone (DPC). The receptor source for this set is a woman between 50 and 59 years old with alopecia areata. Some clones in this sample may be carry-over from other donors' samples.

Many counts were recorded for this clonotype. This chain connects TRBV29-1 to TRBJ2-1; no clear D gene. Trimming shortened V by 4 bases and J by 4 bases, and 8 bases separated the two germline ends. The CDR3 contains 12 residues. Germline lookup yields CDR1 SQVTM and CDR2 ANQGSEA. The DNA for the CDR3 is TGCAGCGTTGTACGTGGGTACAATGAGCAGTTCTTC. Translating gives CSVVRGYNEQFF.

This rearrangement joins TRBV20-1 to TRBJ2-1; 8 positions match TRBD2. CDR3 size: 15 residues. From germline, CDR1 is DFQATT and CDR2 SNEGSKA (reference sequence). In nucleotides, the CDR3 is TGCAGGATGGGGATAGCGGGAAGTCGGAGGAATGAGCAGTTCTTC. Translating it yields CRMGIAGSRRNEQFF.

This clonotype was found a few times. This chain links TRBV27 with TRBJ2-7, with 12 bases aligning to TRBD2. CDR1 and CDR2 (germline): MNHEY, SMNVEV (reference sequence). This CDR3 region has 15 residues. The V segment lost 2 bases and the J segment 2 bases; nucleotides outside the gene matches: 1. The CDR3 loop is CASSLRTSGTYEQYF. CDR3 sequence (DNA): TGTGCCAGCAGTTTACGGACTAGCGGGACCTACGAGCAGTACTTC.

The J gene is TRBJ2-1, the V gene TRBV7-8; a possible D gene is TRBD2 (5 bases). V was cut by 3 bases and J by 8 bases, with 8 bases left in between. CDR3 size: 12 residues. Germline lookup yields CDR1 SGHVS and CDR2 FQNEAQ. The CDR3 reads CASSLLGDEQFF. As DNA, the CDR3 is TGTGCCAGCAGCTTGTTGGGAGATGAGCAGTTCTTC.

Ten or more counts support this clonotype. The chain combines TRBV6-2 or TRBV6-3 with TRBJ2-1; the D call may be TRBD1 or TRBD2 (5 bases each). The CDR3 is 13 residues long. Looked up from germline, CDR1 is MNHEY and CDR2 is SVGEGT. Trimming took 6 bases from V and 13 from J, leaving 19 bases between them. Here the CDR3 DNA reads TGTGCCAGCAGCCGCCCGGGACCCGCTCCCCAGTTCTTC. Protein product: CASSRPGPAPQFF.